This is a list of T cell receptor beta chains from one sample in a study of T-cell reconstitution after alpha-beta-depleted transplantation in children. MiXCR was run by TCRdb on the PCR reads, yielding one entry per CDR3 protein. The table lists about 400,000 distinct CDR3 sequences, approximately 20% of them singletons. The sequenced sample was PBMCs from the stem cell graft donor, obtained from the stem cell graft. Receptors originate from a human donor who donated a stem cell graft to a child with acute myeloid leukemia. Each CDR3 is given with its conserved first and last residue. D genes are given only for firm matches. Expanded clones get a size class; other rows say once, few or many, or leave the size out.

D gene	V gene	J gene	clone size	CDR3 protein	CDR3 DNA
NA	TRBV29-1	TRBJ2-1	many	CSVDTARSYNEQFF	TGCAGCGTTGATACAGCGAGGTCCTACAATGAGCAGTTCTTC
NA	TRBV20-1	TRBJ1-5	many	CSARGLREQPQHF	TGCAGTGCTAGAGGGCTCAGGGAACAGCCCCAGCATTTT
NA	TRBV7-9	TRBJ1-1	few	CAIYPTGRENTEAFF	TGTGCCATCTACCCCACGGGGAGGGAGAACACTGAAGCTTTCTTT
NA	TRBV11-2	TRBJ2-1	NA	CASSLAIRDYNEQFF	TGTGCCAGCAGCTTAGCTATAAGGGACTACAATGAGCAGTTCTTC
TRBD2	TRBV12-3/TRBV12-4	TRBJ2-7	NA	CASSFKREAGEQYF	TGTGCCAGCAGTTTTAAGCGGGAGGCGGGCGAGCAGTACTTC
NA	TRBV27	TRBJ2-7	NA	CASSSLWGTPEPYF	TGTGCCAGCAGTTCCCTCTGGGGGACACCAGAGCCGTACTTC
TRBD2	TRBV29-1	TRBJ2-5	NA	CSVEDTSGRVFGETQYF	TGCAGCGTTGAAGATACTAGCGGGAGGGTTTTTGGAGAGACCCAGTACTTC
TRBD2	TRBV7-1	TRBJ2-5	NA	CASSKTSGTQETQYF	TGTGCCAGCAGCAAGACTAGCGGGACCCAAGAGACCCAGTACTTC
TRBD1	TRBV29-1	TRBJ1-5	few	CSVSMDRGRNQPQHF	TGCAGCGTCTCGATGGACAGGGGGCGTAATCAGCCCCAGCATTTT
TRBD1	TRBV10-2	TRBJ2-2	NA	CASTPGTGRGSGELFF	TGCGCCAGCACCCCCGGGACAGGGAGGGGGTCCGGGGAGCTGTTTTTT
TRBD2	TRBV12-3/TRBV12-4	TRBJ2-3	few	CASSSLAEVTDTQYF	TGTGCCAGCAGTTCCCTAGCGGAGGTCACAGATACGCAGTATTTT
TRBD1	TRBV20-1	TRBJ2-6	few	CSAETQGGTGANVLTF	TGCAGTGCTGAGACACAAGGGGGCACTGGGGCCAACGTCCTGACTTTC
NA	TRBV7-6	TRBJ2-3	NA	CASSLPVVGISTDTQYF	TGTGCCAGCAGCTTGCCAGTAGTGGGAATTAGCACAGATACGCAGTATTTT
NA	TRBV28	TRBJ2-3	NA	CASSFGGISTDTQYF	TGTGCCAGCAGTTTCGGCGGGATTAGCACAGATACGCAGTATTTT
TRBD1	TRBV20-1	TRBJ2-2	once	CSATGGLVNTGELFF	TGCAGTGCAACAGGGGGGTTGGTGAACACCGGGGAGCTGTTTTTT
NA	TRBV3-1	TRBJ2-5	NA	CASSQDFEAQYF	TGTGCGAGCAGCCAAGATTTCGAGGCCCAGTACTTC
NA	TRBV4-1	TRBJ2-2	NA	CASSQEGLQNTGELFF	TGCGCCAGCAGCCAAGAGGGTTTACAGAACACCGGGGAGCTGTTTTTT
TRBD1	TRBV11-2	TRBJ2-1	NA	CASSRGTGLYNEQFF	TGTGCCAGCAGCCGCGGGACAGGGTTATACAATGAGCAGTTCTTC
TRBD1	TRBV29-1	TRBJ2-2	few	CSVSTGEVTGELFF	TGCAGCGTTTCCACAGGGGAAGTCACCGGGGAGCTGTTTTTT
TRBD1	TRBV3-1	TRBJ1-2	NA	CASRKTGGYTF	TGTGCCAGCAGGAAGACAGGGGGCTACACCTTC
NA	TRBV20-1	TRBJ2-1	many	CSAREDSEQFF	TGCAGTGCTAGAGAAGATAGTGAGCAGTTCTTC
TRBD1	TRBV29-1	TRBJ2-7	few	CSVEDPSSGQGIPYEQYF	TGCAGCGTTGAAGATCCCTCTTCGGGACAGGGAATACCCTACGAGCAGTACTTC
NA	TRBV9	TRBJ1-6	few	CASSPSGWEDNSPLHF	TGTGCCAGCAGCCCATCAGGGTGGGAAGATAATTCACCCCTCCACTTT
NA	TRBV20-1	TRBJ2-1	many	CSATRSPGANNEQFF	TGCAGTGCGACTAGGTCCCCGGGGGCAAACAATGAGCAGTTCTTC
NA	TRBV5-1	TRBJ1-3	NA	CASGLVSGNTIYF	TGCGCCAGCGGCCTAGTCTCTGGAAACACCATATATTTT
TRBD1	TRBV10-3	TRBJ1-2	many	CASKQGENGYTF	TGTGCCTCAAAACAGGGGGAGAATGGCTACACCTTC
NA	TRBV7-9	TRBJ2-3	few	CASSLPIAHASTDTQYF	TGTGCCAGCAGCTTACCTATAGCGCATGCTAGCACAGATACGCAGTATTTT
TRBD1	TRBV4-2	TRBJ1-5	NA	CASSQETRQGYQPQHF	TGTGCCAGCAGCCAAGAGACCAGACAGGGCTATCAGCCCCAGCATTTT
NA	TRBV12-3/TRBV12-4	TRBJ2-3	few	CASSADSQADTQYF	TGTGCCAGCAGTGCCGATTCCCAGGCAGATACGCAGTATTTT
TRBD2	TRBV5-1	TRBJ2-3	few	CASSSSGRAYTDTQYF	TGCGCCAGCAGCTCCAGCGGGAGGGCCTACACAGATACGCAGTATTTT
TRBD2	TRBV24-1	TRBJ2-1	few	CATSDWGVTSGKVDEQFF	TGTGCCACCAGTGATTGGGGAGTGACTAGCGGTAAGGTGGATGAGCAGTTCTTC
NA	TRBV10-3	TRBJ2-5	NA	CATTLRGGQETQYF	TGTGCCACCACTCTCCGGGGAGGACAAGAGACCCAGTACTTC
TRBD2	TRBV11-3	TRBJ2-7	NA	CASSLSGTSGTLVGTYEQYF	TGTGCCAGCAGCTTATCCGGGACTAGCGGAACGTTGGTGGGAACCTACGAGCAGTACTTC
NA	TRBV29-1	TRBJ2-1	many	CSVGVSYNEQFF	TGCAGCGTTGGGGTCTCCTACAATGAGCAGTTCTTC
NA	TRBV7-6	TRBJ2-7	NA	CASSPEKGYEQYF	TGTGCCAGCAGCCCAGAAAAGGGGTACGAGCAGTACTTC
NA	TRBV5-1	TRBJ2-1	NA	CASSAGERYYNEQFF	TGCGCCAGCAGCGCAGGGGAAAGGTACTACAATGAGCAGTTCTTC
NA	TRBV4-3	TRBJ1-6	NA	CASSQEPNSPLHF	TGCGCCAGCAGCCAAGAACCGAATTCACCCCTCCACTTT
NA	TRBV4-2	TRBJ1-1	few	CASSQVTQGNTEAFF	TGTGCCAGCAGCCAAGTAACACAGGGGAACACTGAAGCTTTCTTT
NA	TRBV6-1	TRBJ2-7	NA	CASREGAGRGEQYF	TGTGCCAGCAGGGAGGGGGCAGGTCGGGGCGAGCAGTACTTC
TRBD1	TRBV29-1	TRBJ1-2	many	CSVGPDRDGYTF	TGCAGCGTTGGACCCGACAGGGATGGCTACACCTTC
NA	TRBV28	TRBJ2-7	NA	CASYRSSYEQYF	TGTGCCAGTTACAGGAGCTCCTACGAGCAGTACTTC
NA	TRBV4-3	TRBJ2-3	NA	CASSPQLVGTDTQYF	TGCGCCAGCAGCCCCCAGCTGGTAGGGACAGATACGCAGTATTTT
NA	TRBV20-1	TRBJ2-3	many	CSARDSASADTQYF	TGCAGTGCTAGAGACTCAGCTAGCGCAGATACGCAGTATTTT
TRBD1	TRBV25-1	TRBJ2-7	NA	CASSVRDRDSYEQYF	TGTGCCAGCAGTGTTCGGGACAGGGACTCCTACGAGCAGTACTTC
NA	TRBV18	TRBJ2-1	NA	CASSPPNRGIDYNEQFF	TGTGCCAGCTCACCCCCAAATCGCGGGATCGACTACAATGAGCAGTTCTTC
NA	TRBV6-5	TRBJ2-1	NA	CASSYSPNRDYNEQFF	TGTGCCAGCAGTTACTCCCCGAACAGGGACTACAATGAGCAGTTCTTC
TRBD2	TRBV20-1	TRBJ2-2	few	CSATRGVLPRTGELFF	TGCAGTGCAACACGGGGGGTCCTCCCGAGGACCGGGGAGCTGTTTTTT
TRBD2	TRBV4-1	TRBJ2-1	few	CASSPQSGKNSYNEQFF	TGCGCCAGCAGCCCACAAAGCGGGAAGAATTCCTACAATGAGCAGTTCTTC
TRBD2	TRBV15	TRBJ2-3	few	CATAREGTDTQYF	TGTGCCACCGCTCGGGAGGGGACAGATACGCAGTATTTT
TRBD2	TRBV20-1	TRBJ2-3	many	CSGLAGDTQYF	TGCAGTGGGCTAGCGGGCGATACGCAGTATTTT
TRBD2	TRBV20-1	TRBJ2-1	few	CSARAMLRTSGRAGYNEQFF	TGCAGTGCTAGGGCCATGTTGAGGACTAGCGGGAGGGCTGGGTACAATGAGCAGTTCTTC
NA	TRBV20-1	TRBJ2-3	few	CSARESRGGTDTQYF	TGCAGTGCTAGAGAAAGTAGGGGGGGGACAGATACGCAGTATTTT
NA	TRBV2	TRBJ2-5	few	CASSEDSREETQYF	TGTGCCAGCAGTGAAGATTCGCGAGAAGAGACCCAGTACTTC
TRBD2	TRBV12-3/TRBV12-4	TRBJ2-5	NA	CASTSSGRHGTQYF	TGTGCCAGCACCAGTAGCGGGAGGCACGGGACCCAGTACTTC
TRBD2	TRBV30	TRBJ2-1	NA	CAWRHSGSSYNEQFF	TGTGCCTGGAGACATAGCGGGAGCTCCTACAATGAGCAGTTCTTC
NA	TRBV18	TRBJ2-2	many	CASSVTGTNTGELFF	TGTGCCAGCTCAGTCACAGGGACCAACACCGGGGAGCTGTTTTTT
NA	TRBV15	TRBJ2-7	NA	CATSRDVAEIRYEQYF	TGTGCCACCAGCAGAGATGTCGCGGAAATTCGCTACGAGCAGTACTTC